The 31 T cell receptor beta chains reported below all come from one sample, sequenced in a study of T cells in Graves' hyperthyroidism and ophthalmopathy. TCR beta CDR3 regions were amplified from RNA. The HTBI primer set drove a first-round RT-PCR of the TCR CDR3. One entry per CDR3 protein, called by TCRdb with MiXCR from the multiplex PCR reads. Of hundreds of thousands of distinct CDR3 sequences in the sample, 14% were seen once. Source material: blood. The receptors stem from a young woman with Graves' hyperthyroidism.

This clonotype was seen many times. The V call is TRBV7-2, the J call TRBJ2-1; D is unclear. Germline CDR1 and CDR2: SGHTA and FQGNSA. V was trimmed by 3 bases and J by 4 bases, leaving 10 bases between them. The CDR3 has 14 amino acids. The CDR3 loop reads CASSFARVYNEQFF. As DNA, the CDR3 is TGTGCCAGCAGCTTTGCCAGAGTTTACAATGAGCAGTTCTTC.

In this sample, this clonotype turned up a few times. The chain uses TRBV10-2 and TRBJ1-2; 9 bases fit TRBD1. Germline trimming cut 3 bases from V and 6 bases from J; bases unmatched to any gene: 5. Germline-derived CDR1 and CDR2 are WSHSY and SAAADI. The CDR3 spans 14 residues. CDR3 region: CASSEPGTGNGYTF. CDR3 DNA sequence: TGCGCCAGCAGTGAACCCGGGACAGGGAATGGCTACACCTTC.

This clonotype was picked up a small number of times. CDR3 DNA: TGTGCCTTCAAGGGACTGCCAATCCACGAGCAGTACTTC. It codes for CAFKGLPIHEQYF. The V and J genes are TRBV30 and TRBJ2-7; D is possibly TRBD2 (6 bases). Germline assignment: CDR1 GTSNPN and CDR2 SVGIG (reference sequence). V was trimmed by 7 bases and J by 5 bases, leaving 18 bases between them. CDR3 length: 13 amino acids.

The sample holds many counts of this clonotype. V and J are TRBV2 and TRBJ1-4; no firm D call. Per germline, CDR1 SNHLY and CDR2 FYNNEI. Between the trimmed V and J ends, which lost 7 bases and 9 bases, there was a span of 15 bases. The CDR3 consists of 13 residues. The CDR3 nucleotides are TGTGCCAGCACTCCGCGCACGGACCAAAAACTGTTTTTT. Its translation: CASTPRTDQKLFF.

The chain recombines TRBV11-2 with TRBJ2-1, with TRBD2 matching over 7 bases. The ends lost 0 bases at V and 8 bases at J; junction bases unmatched: 10. This CDR3 has 16 residues. The germline V gene encodes CDR1 SGHAT and CDR2 FQNNGV. This CDR3 reads CASSLDPGGRIHEQFF. The CDR3 coding sequence is TGTGCCAGCAGCTTAGATCCTGGCGGGAGAATCCATGAGCAGTTCTTC.

This clonotype was seen just once. The DNA is omitted, as the CDR3 cannot be located on it reliably, and the CDR3 follows TCRdb's listing. The rearrangement uses TRBV30 and TRBJ2-2; the table's TRBD1 call for D was not verified on the DNA. The CDR3 is 14 amino acids long, termini counted. Germline V gives CDR1 GTSNPN, CDR2 SVGIG (reference sequence). The CDR3 is CAWSVGPGTGELFF.

This clonotype came up many times. V and J are TRBV28 and TRBJ1-5; unclear D gene. The V gene lost 6 bases and the J gene lost 1 base, with 13 bases spanning the gap. Germline loops: CDR1 MDHEN, CDR2 SYDVKM. The CDR3 covers 15 residues. The CDR3 spells CASSPIGESNQPQHF. CDR3 in DNA: TGTGCCAGCAGCCCCATAGGAGAAAGCAATCAGCCCCAGCATTTT.

About this clonotype: This may come from a read error, since a much larger clone is one base off. The chain links TRBV7-8 to TRBJ2-1; D unresolved. The CDR3 runs 15 residues. In germline, CDR1 is SGHVS, CDR2 FQNEAQ. Trimming took off 3 bases at V and 7 bases at J, with 16 bases between the two ends. The CDR3 nucleotides read TGTGCCAGCAGCTTTCGCCTAGTGGGATTTAATGAGCAGTTCTTC. This encodes CASSFRLVGFNEQFF. Based on the CDR3 plus reference TRBV7-8 and TRBJ2-1, the full variable domain is GAGVSQSPRYKVAKRGQDVALRCDPISGHVSLFWYQQALGQGPEFLTYFQNEAQLDKSGLPSDRFFAERPEGSVSTLKIQRTQQEDSAVYLCASSFRLVGFNEQFFGPGTRLTVL.

This chain connects TRBV24-1 to TRBJ1-5, with D unresolved. Germline loops: CDR1 KGHDR, CDR2 SFDVKD. CDR3 length: 13 amino acids. Trimming removed 3 bases from V and 3 bases from J, with 5 bases in between. This CDR3 is CATSDNTNQPQHF. The CDR3 nucleotides read TGTGCCACCAGTGATAACACCAATCAGCCCCAGCATTTT.

This clonotype has at least ten counts. The chain joins TRBV6-1 to TRBJ2-5; TRBD2 might be the D (6 bases). Germline assignment: CDR1 MNHNS and CDR2 SASEGT. The V end lost 5 bases, the J end lost 1 base, and 11 bases lay between the germline ends. The length of the CDR3 is 14 residues. CDR3: CASSPLAAQETQYF. CDR3 DNA sequence: TGTGCCAGCAGTCCTTTAGCGGCCCAAGAGACCCAGTACTTC.

This clonotype showed up just a few times. This chain connects TRBV19 to TRBJ2-2; D ambiguous. V lost 1 base and J lost 6, with 0 bases in between. Germline V gene data show CDR1 as LNHDA and CDR2 as SQIVND (reference sequence). The CDR3 sequence is 11 residues long. In DNA, the CDR3 is TGTGCCAGTAGTATAGCCGGGGAGCTGTTTTTT. Protein: CASSIAGELFF. Full variable domain (rest looked up from reference TRBV19 and TRBJ2-2): DGGITQSPKYLFRKEGQNVTLSCEQNLNHDAMYWYRQDPGQGLRLIYYSQIVNDFQKGDIAEGYSVSREKKESFPLTVTSAQKNPTAFYLCASSIAGELFFGEGSRLTVL.

The sample holds a few counts of this clonotype. This chain links TRBV7-8 with TRBJ2-1, with 8 bases fitting TRBD2. The CDR3 runs to 15 residues. V shed 5 bases, J shed 7 bases, and the junction held 10 bases outside the gene matches. Per germline, CDR1 SGHVS and CDR2 FQNEAQ. For the CDR3, the DNA is TGTGCCAGCAGCATAAGCGGGAGACTCTCAAATGAGCAGTTCTTC. Its protein product is CASSISGRLSNEQFF.

This clonotype has a count of ten or more. V and J are TRBV7-9 and TRBJ2-1; 7 bases are a match to TRBD1. The germline V gene encodes CDR1 SEHNR and CDR2 FQNEAQ (reference sequence). This CDR3 is 13 amino acids long. J lost 10 bases, V lost 5 bases, and 8 bases had no gene match. Here the CDR3 DNA reads TGTGCCAGCAGCCCCAGAGGACAGGACGAGCAGTTCTTC. This codes for CASSPRGQDEQFF.

The table lists this clonotype with a few counts. The chain combines TRBV14 with TRBJ2-7; 7 bases map to TRBD2. This CDR3 has 16 amino acids. The germline gives CDR1 SGHDN, CDR2 FVKESK. V was pared by 2 bases and J by 1 base, with 8 bases of the junction left unmatched. CDR3 loop: CASSQTAGVASYEQYF. CDR3 nucleotides: TGTGCCAGCAGCCAAACCGCGGGAGTAGCATCCTACGAGCAGTACTTC.

The chain carries TRBV7-9 and TRBJ2-7; D is unclear. V shed 10 bases and J shed 5 bases, with 27 bases lying between them. This CDR3 spans 16 amino acids. The V gene's germline CDR1 is SEHNR and CDR2 FQNEAQ (reference sequence). The CDR3 sequence: CATTQLKLSAAHEQYF. The DNA for the CDR3 is TGTGCCACCACCCAGCTTAAGCTATCAGCCGCCCACGAGCAGTACTTC.

This clonotype was observed many times. The rearrangement links TRBV28 to TRBJ2-2, with TRBD1 matching 9 bases. The germline V gene has CDR1 MDHEN and CDR2 SYDVKM. The CDR3 is made up of 16 amino acids. Trimming took 2 bases from V and 0 from J; bases not matched to a gene: 1. CDR3 residues: CASSLGTGTNTGELFF. In DNA form, the CDR3 reads TGTGCCAGCAGTTTAGGGACAGGGACGAACACCGGGGAGCTGTTTTTT.

This clonotype was seen repeatedly, ten times or more. The chain has TRBV6-2 or TRBV6-3 and TRBJ2-1, with D perhaps TRBD1 or TRBD2 (5 bases each). Germline values: CDR1 MNHEY, CDR2 SVGEGT. The CDR3 extends over 16 amino acids. V dropped 6 bases and J dropped 2 bases, with 17 bases sitting between them. The CDR3, as DNA: TGTGCCAGCAGACCAACCGGGACGCTGCCCTACAATGAGCAGTTCTTC. Its protein product is CASRPTGTLPYNEQFF.

The genes are TRBV3-1 and TRBJ2-7, with TRBD2 matching over 7 bases. CDR1 LGHDT and CDR2 YNNKEL come from the germline V gene (reference sequence). The CDR3 length is 15 residues. The V gene end was trimmed by 5 bases and the J gene end by 2 bases; junction bases not matched to a gene: 9. The CDR3 DNA reads as TGTGCCAGCAGCTTTCTAGCGGCCCGAGCCTACGAGCAGTACTTC. This translates into CASSFLAARAYEQYF.

This clonotype was observed a handful of times. The DNA for the CDR3 is TGTGCCACCAGTACCGGGACAGGGTTCGGCTACACCTTC. Residues: CATSTGTGFGYTF. V usage is TRBV24-1 and J usage is TRBJ1-2; the match to TRBD1 covers 9 bases. Trimming cost V 6 bases and J 8 bases; bases outside gene matches: 6. The CDR3 loop spans 13 amino acids. CDR1 and CDR2 (germline): KGHDR, SFDVKD.

This clonotype has more than one count but fewer than ten. The chain combines TRBV6-1 with TRBJ2-5; tentatively, D is TRBD2 (7 bases). The CDR3 runs to 15 residues. Germline V lookup: CDR1 MNHNS, CDR2 SASEGT. V was shortened by 4 bases and J by 2 bases, with 14 bases between the two germline ends. CDR3 region: CASSGAGGTQETQYF. In DNA form, the CDR3 reads TGTGCCAGCAGTGGAGCCGGGGGGACACAAGAGACCCAGTACTTC.

This clonotype was seen many times. The rearrangement uses TRBV7-2 and TRBJ1-2; 9 bases are shared with TRBD1. Germline values: CDR1 SGHTA, CDR2 FQGNSA. This CDR3 region has 17 residues. V lost 0 bases, J lost 3 bases, and 8 bases stayed unmatched. The CDR3 protein is CASSLAGLQGADYGYTF. The CDR3 bases are TGTGCCAGCAGCTTAGCGGGGCTACAGGGGGCGGACTATGGCTACACCTTC.

This clonotype was observed many times. This chain links TRBV20-1 with TRBJ2-5; 7 bases match TRBD1. Germline CDR1 is DFQATT and CDR2 is SNEGSKA (reference sequence). Trimming cost V 0 bases and J 1 base; bases outside gene matches: 8. There are 16 residues in the CDR3. CDR3 sequence (DNA): TGCAGTGCTAGAGATCTCAGGGGGTGGGTCCAAGAGACCCAGTACTTC. As protein: CSARDLRGWVQETQYF.

This rearrangement joins TRBV20-1 to TRBJ2-1, with 12 bases fitting TRBD2. Unmatched junction bases numbered 6, after V lost 3 bases and J lost 9 bases. From germline, CDR1 is DFQATT and CDR2 SNEGSKA (reference sequence). This CDR3 is 14 amino acids long. Here the CDR3 reads CSARATSGRFEQFF. CDR3 coding DNA: TGCAGTGCTAGGGCGACTAGCGGGAGATTTGAGCAGTTCTTC.

This clonotype was counted between two and nine times. The rearrangement uses TRBV20-1 and TRBJ2-1; maybe TRBD1 (5 bases). In germline, CDR1 is DFQATT, CDR2 SNEGSKA (reference sequence). V lost 3 bases, J lost 9 bases, and 18 bases lay in between. This CDR3 spans 14 amino acids. In DNA form, the CDR3 reads TGCAGTGCTAGTGGGGCTGTGAGTATGGGTGAGCAGTTCTTC. Translation: CSASGAVSMGEQFF.

This clonotype was seen a single time. The chain employs TRBV9 and TRBJ2-1; possibly TRBD2 for D (5 bases). The ends were cut back, 0 bases at V and 2 bases at J, with 9 bases in the middle. CDR3 length equals 15 residues. Per the germline V gene, CDR1 is SGDLS and CDR2 is YYNGEE. CDR3 in amino acids: CASSVGGSTYNEQFF. For the CDR3, the DNA is TGTGCCAGCAGCGTAGGTGGGAGTACCTACAATGAGCAGTTCTTC.

This clonotype was seen a few times. Here the CDR3 reads CSVALRDSREQYF. DNA for the CDR3: TGCAGCGTCGCCTTGAGGGACAGTCGCGAGCAGTACTTC. The J gene is TRBJ2-7, the V gene TRBV29-1; 7 bases fit TRBD1. There are 13 residues in the CDR3. Germline V gene sequence: CDR1 SQVTM, CDR2 ANQGSEA. The V segment lost 6 bases and the J segment 6 bases; nucleotides outside the gene matches: 11.

This clonotype was detected many times. The chain uses TRBV3-1 and TRBJ1-1; D possibly corresponds to TRBD1 (6 bases). The CDR3 loop spans 14 amino acids. The V gene's germline CDR1 is LGHDT and CDR2 YNNKEL (reference sequence). V lost 1 base, J lost 5 bases, and 11 bases lay in between. CDR3 residues: CASSQGRGFTEAFF. CDR3 DNA: TGTGCCAGCAGCCAAGGGAGGGGGTTTACTGAAGCTTTCTTT.

This clonotype was recorded at least ten times. V usage is TRBV30 and J usage is TRBJ2-2; D possibly uses TRBD1 or TRBD2 (5 bases each). Germline CDR1 GTSNPN, CDR2 SVGIG (reference sequence). The CDR3 is 14 residues long. The V gene lost 3 bases and the J gene lost 6 bases, with 14 bases spanning the gap. The CDR3 sequence: CAWSGARAPGELFF. Here the CDR3 DNA reads TGTGCCTGGAGCGGGGCCAGGGCTCCCGGGGAGCTGTTTTTT. Filled out from reference TRBV30 and TRBJ2-2, the complete variable domain reads SQTIHQWPATLVQPVGSPLSLECTVEGTSNPNLYWYRQAAGRGLQLLFYSVGIGQISSEVPQNLSASRPQDRQFILSSKKLLLSDSGFYLCAWSGARAPGELFFGEGSRLTVL.

A note on this clonotype: A much larger clonotype is one base distant, so this may be a read error. The chain is built from TRBV7-2 and TRBJ2-7; possible D gene TRBD1, 5 bases. Germline assignment: CDR1 SGHTA and CDR2 FQGNSA. V was shortened by 1 base and J by 4 bases, with 14 bases between the two germline ends. CDR3 length: 15 residues. The CDR3 loop is CASSLGFDREYEQYF. The CDR3 nucleotides are TGTGCCAGCAGCTTAGGGTTCGACAGAGAATACGAGCAGTACTTC.

The genes are TRBV12-3 or TRBV12-4 and TRBJ2-2; TRBD2 matches at 8 bases. The V segment lost 3 bases and the J segment 5 bases; nucleotides outside the gene matches: 5. The CDR3 is made up of 15 amino acids. CDR3 sequence reads: CASSFYGRGTGELFF. Here the CDR3 DNA reads TGTGCCAGCAGTTTCTACGGGAGGGGTACCGGGGAGCTGTTTTTT.

The chain has TRBV7-2 and TRBJ2-6; TRBD1 is a possible D gene (6 bases). This CDR3 comprises 17 residues. V gave up 6 bases and J gave up 4 bases, with 19 bases separating them. Per germline, CDR1 SGHTA and CDR2 FQGNSA. The CDR3 loop is CASRASRGANGANVLTF. The CDR3 coding sequence is TGTGCCAGCAGAGCCAGCAGGGGTGCGAACGGGGCCAACGTCCTGACTTTC.